This T cell receptor beta chain was captured by sequencing in a study of blood T cell repertoires in COVID-19. This clone appeared a single time. The V and J ends lost 5 bases and 7 bases, in that order; junction bases with no gene match: 8. Germline CDR1 is SNHLY and CDR2 is FYNNEI. The CDR3 has 17 residues. Original handling: The authors estimated nucleated cell counts from reference gene primer amplification. Clones were sequenced by immunoSEQ multiplex PCR, and TCRdb holds only the in-frame ones, with some missing. Clonal size and the V and J genes are those of that table, whereas D and trimming came from the DNA. The sample has 40,000 to 50,000 clones, over 75% seen once.

The TCR originated in a human donor in a cohort sampled during active COVID-19. The sequencing input was peripheral blood. V is TRBV2 and J is TRBJ2-2, with 15 bases that match TRBD2. The CDR3 region has the DNA TGTGCCAGCAGTCTAGGACTAGCGGGGGGGTCTATCGGGGAGCTGTTTTTT. Its translation: CASSLGLAGGSIGELFF.